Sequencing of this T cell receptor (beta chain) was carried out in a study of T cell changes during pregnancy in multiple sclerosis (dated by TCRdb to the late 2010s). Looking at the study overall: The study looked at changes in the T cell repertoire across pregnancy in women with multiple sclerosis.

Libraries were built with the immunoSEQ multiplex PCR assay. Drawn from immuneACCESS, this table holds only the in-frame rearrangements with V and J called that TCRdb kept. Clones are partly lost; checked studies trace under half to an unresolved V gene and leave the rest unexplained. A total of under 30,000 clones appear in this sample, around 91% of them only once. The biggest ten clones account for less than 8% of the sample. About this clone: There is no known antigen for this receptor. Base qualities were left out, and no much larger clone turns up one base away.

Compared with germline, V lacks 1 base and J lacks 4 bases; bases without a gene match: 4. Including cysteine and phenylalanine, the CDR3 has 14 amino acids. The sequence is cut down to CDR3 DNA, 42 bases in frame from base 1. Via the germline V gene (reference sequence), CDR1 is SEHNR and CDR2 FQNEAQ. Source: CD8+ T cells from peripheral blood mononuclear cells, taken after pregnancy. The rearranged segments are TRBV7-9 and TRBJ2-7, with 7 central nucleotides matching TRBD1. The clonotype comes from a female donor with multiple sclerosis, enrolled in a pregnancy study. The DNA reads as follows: TGTGCCAGCAGCTTAGGACAGGGTTTATACGAGCAGTACTTC. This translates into CASSLGQGLYEQYF.